This TCR beta chain came from a study of identical twins. It was template switching that added a universal primer site, and there were unique molecular identifiers on the cDNA. TCRdb re-called the 5' RACE reads through MiXCR, storing one row per CDR3 protein. The sample lists 540,000 or so distinct CDR3 sequences, about a fifth seen once, with 0.45% to 0.5% in the top ten. The CDR3 is made up of 15 amino acids. The V gene end was trimmed by 6 bases and the J gene end by 5 bases; junction bases not matched to a gene: 5. Germline CDR1 and CDR2: ENHRY and SYGVKD. Notes on the study in general: Zero-insertion results could be subject to partial confounding by invariant MAIT and iNKT cells. Twin-shared out-of-frame alpha sequences showed excess low generation probability.

This clonotype appeared a few times. Antigen specificity is unknown. Another study also made use of these data, one on yellow fever vaccine responses in identical twins.

The sequenced sample was CD4+ T cells sorted from blood. The sequence was collected from a young woman in good health. The chain is built from TRBV10-3 and TRBJ2-5, with 14 bases aligning to TRBD2. CDR3 sequence: CAIRGTSGGRETQYF. CDR3 coding DNA: TGTGCCATCAGGGGGACTAGCGGGGGTCGGGAGACCCAGTACTTC.